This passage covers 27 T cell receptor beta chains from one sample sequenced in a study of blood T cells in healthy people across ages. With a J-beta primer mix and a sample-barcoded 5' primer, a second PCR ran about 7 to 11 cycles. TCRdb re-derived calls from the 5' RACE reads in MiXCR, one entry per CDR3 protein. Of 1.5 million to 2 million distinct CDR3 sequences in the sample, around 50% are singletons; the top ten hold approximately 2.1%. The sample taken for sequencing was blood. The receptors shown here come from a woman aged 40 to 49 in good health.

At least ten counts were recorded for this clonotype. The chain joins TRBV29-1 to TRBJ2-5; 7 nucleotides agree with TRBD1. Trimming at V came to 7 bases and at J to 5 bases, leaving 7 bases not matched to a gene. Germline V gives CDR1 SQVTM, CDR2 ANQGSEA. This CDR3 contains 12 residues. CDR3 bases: TGCAGCGCGCGACAGGGTGTGGAGACCCAGTACTTC. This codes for CSARQGVETQYF.

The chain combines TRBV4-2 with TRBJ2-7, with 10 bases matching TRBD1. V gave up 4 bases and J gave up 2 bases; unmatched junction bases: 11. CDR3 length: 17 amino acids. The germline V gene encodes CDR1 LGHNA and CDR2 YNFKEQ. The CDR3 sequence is CASSPGPGTGDTYEQYF. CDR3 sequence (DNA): TGTGCCAGCAGCCCCGGACCCGGGACAGGGGACACCTACGAGCAGTACTTC.

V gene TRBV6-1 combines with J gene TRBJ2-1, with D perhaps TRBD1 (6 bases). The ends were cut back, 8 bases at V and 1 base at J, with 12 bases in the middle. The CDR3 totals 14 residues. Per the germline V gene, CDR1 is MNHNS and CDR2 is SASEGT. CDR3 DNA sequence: TGTGCCAGCGTGACAGGCCCATCCTACAATGAGCAGTTCTTC. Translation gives CASVTGPSYNEQFF.

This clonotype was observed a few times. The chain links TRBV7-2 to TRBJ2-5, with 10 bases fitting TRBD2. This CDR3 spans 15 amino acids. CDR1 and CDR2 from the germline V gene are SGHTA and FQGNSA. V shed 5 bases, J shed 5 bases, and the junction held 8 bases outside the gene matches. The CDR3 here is CASSLSGGNGETQYF. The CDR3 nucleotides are TGTGCCAGCAGCCTTAGCGGGGGGAATGGGGAGACCCAGTACTTC.

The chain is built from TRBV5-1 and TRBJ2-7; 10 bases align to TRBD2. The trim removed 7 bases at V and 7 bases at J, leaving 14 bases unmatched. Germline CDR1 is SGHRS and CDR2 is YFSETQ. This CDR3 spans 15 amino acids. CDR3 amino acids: CASAVAGLAKGEQYF. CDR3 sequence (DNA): TGCGCCAGCGCCGTGGCGGGACTAGCGAAGGGTGAGCAGTACTTC.

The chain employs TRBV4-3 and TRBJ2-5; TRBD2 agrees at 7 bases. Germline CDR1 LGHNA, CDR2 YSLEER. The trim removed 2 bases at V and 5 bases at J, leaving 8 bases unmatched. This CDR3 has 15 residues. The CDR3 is CASSQITSEWETQYF. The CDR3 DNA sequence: TGCGCCAGCAGCCAAATCACTAGCGAGTGGGAGACCCAGTACTTC.

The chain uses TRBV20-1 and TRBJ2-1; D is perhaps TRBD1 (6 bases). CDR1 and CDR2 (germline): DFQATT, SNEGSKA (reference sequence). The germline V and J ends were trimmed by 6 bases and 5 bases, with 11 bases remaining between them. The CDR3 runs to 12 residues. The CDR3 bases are TGCAGTGCCCTGGACAGTGACAATGAGCAGTTCTTC. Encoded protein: CSALDSDNEQFF.

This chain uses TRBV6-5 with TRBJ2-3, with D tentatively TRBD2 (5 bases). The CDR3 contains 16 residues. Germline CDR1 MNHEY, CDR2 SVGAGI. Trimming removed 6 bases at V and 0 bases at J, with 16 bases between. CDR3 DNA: TGTGCCAGCAGGGCCGGACTGTTGGGTAGCACAGATACGCAGTATTTT. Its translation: CASRAGLLGSTDTQYF.

CDR3 region: CSVEGWTGPSYEQYF. The CDR3 nucleotides are TGCAGCGTTGAAGGTTGGACAGGGCCCTCCTACGAGCAGTACTTC. The rearrangement uses TRBV29-1 and TRBJ2-7; 8 bases match TRBD1. Per the germline V gene, CDR1 is SQVTM and CDR2 is ANQGSEA. The V gene end was trimmed by 1 base and the J gene end by 0 bases; junction bases not matched to a gene: 5. The CDR3 sequence is 15 residues long.

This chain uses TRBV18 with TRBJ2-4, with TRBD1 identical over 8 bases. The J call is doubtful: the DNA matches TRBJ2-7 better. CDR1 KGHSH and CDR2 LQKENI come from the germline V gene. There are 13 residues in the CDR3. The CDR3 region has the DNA TGTGCCAGCTCACGCCAAGACAGGGGCGAGCAGTACTTC. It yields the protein CASSRQDRGEQYF.

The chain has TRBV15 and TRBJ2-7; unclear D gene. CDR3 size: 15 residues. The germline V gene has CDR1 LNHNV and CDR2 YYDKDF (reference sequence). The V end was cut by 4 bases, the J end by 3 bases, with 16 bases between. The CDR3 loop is CATSKSPPLNYEQYF. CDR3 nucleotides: TGTGCCACCAGCAAGTCTCCACCTCTAAACTACGAGCAGTACTTC.

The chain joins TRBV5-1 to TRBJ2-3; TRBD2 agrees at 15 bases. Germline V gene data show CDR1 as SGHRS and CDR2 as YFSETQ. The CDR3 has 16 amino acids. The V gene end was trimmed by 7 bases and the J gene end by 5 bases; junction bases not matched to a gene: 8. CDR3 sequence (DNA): TGCGCCAGCGCAAGGACTAGCGGGGGGGCGGTAGATACGCAGTATTTT. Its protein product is CASARTSGGAVDTQYF.

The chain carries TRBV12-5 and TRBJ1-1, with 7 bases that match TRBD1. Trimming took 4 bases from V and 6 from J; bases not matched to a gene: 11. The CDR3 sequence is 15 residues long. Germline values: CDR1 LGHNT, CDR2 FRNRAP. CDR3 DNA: TGTGCTAGTGGTTCTCTAACAGGGGTTGTGGCTGAAGCTTTCTTT. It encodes CASGSLTGVVAEAFF.

CDR3 DNA: TGTGCCAGCAGTCTGGACCAGGGTATGAACACTGAAGCTTTCTTT. Amino acids: CASSLDQGMNTEAFF. The chain uses TRBV28 and TRBJ1-1; weak D call: TRBD1 (5 bases). Germline V gene data show CDR1 as MDHEN and CDR2 as SYDVKM. The CDR3 covers 15 residues. Trimming shortened V by 5 bases and J by 0 bases, and 13 bases separated the two germline ends.

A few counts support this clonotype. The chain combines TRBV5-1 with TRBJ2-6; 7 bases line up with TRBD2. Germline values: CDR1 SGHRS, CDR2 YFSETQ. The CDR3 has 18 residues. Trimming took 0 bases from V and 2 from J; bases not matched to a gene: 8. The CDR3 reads CASSLAPSRGTGANVLTF. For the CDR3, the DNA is TGCGCCAGCAGCTTGGCCCCCTCGCGGGGGACTGGGGCCAACGTCCTGACTTTC.

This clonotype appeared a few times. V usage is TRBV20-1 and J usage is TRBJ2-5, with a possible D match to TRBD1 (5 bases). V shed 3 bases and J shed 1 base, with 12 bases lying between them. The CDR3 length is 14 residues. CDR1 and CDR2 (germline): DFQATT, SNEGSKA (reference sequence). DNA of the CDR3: TGCAGTGCTAGTCATGGGGCCGGCCAAGAGACCCAGTACTTC. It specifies CSASHGAGQETQYF.

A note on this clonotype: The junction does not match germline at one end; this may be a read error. The CDR3, as DNA: TGTGCCAGCTCACAGGGACAGGACCTGGCCTACAACGAGCAGTTCTTC. It encodes CASSQGQDLAYNEQFF. The chain combines TRBV18 with TRBJ2-1; 8 positions match TRBD1. Germline V lookup: CDR1 KGHSH, CDR2 LQKENI. The CDR3 covers 16 residues.

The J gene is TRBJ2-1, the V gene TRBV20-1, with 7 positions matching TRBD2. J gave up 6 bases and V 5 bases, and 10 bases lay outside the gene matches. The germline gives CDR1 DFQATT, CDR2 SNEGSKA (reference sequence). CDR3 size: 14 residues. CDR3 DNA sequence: TGCAGTGCTGGGGAGGGACTCGGAGGCAATGAGCAGTTCTTC. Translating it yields CSAGEGLGGNEQFF.

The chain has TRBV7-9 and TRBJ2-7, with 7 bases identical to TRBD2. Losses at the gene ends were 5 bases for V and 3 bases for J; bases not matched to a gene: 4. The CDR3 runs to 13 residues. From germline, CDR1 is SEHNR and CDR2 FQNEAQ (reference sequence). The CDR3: CASSKRELYEQYF. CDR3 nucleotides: TGTGCCAGCAGCAAGCGGGAACTCTACGAGCAGTACTTC.

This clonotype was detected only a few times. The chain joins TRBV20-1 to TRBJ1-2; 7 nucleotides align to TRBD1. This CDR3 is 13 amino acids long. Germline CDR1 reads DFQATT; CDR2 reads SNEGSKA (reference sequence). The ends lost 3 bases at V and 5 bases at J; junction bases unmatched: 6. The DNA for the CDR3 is TGCAGTGCTAGTCCAGGGGGAAGGTATGGCTACACCTTC. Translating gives CSASPGGRYGYTF.

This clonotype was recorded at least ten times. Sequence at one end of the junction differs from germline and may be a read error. The CDR3 coding sequence is TGTGCCAGCAGCTTAGAAGGCCATGAGCAGTTCTTC. Amino acid sequence: CASSLEGHEQFF. The chain couples TRBV5-1 to TRBJ2-1; the D is unclear. In germline, CDR1 is SGHRS, CDR2 YFSETQ. This CDR3 contains 12 residues.

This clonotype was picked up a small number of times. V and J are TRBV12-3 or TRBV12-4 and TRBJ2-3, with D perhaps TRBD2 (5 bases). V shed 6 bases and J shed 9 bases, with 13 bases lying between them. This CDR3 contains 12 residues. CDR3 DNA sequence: TGTGCCAGCAGCACTCCGGGAAGAACGCAGTATTTT. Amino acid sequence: CASSTPGRTQYF.

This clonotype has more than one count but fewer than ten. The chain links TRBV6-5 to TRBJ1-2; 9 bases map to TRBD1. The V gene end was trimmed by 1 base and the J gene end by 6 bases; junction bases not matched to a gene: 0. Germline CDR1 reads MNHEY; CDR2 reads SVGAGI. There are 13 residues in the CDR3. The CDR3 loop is CASSYWTGDGYTF. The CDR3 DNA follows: TGTGCCAGCAGTTACTGGACAGGGGATGGCTACACCTTC.

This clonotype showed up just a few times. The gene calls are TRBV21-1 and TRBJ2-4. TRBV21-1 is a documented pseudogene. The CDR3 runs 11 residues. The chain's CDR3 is CASSKEAAQYF. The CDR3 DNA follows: TGTGCCAGCAGCAAAGAGGCAGCTCAGTACTTC.

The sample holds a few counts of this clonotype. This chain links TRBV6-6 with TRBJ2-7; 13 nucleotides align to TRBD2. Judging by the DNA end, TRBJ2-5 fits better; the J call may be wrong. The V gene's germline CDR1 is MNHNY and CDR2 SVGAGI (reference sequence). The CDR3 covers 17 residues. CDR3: CASSYSLLAGGQKTQYF. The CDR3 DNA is TGTGCCAGCAGTTACTCTCTACTAGCGGGGGGGCAGAAGACCCAGTACTTC.

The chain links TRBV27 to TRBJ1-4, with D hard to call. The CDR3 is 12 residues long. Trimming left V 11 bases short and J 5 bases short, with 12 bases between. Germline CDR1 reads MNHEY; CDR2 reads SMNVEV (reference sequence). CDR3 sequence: CAVGRPNEKLFF. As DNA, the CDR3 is TGTGCCGTAGGTCGCCCCAATGAAAAACTGTTTTTT.

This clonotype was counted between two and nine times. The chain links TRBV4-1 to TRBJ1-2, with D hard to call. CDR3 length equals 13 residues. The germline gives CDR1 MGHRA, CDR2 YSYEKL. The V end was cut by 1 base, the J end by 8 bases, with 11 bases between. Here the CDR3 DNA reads TGCGCCAGCAGCCAAGGGAGAGCCTGGGGCTACACCTTC. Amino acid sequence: CASSQGRAWGYTF.